Below, 31 T cell receptor beta chains from the same sample are listed, as sequenced in a study of technical replicates of blood from a handful of donors. Assay used: immunoSEQ multiplex PCR; TCRdb lists only in-frame clones, some missing. The table shows tens of thousands of clones, with approximately 75% occurring only once. The sample comprised PBMCs. Receptors were obtained from a human donor in good health. Some clones in this sample may be carry-over from other donors' samples.

The genes are TRBV5-4 and TRBJ2-7, with 9 bases lining up with TRBD2. CDR3 length: 16 amino acids. V lost 0 bases, J lost 0 bases, and 4 bases stayed unmatched. CDR1 and CDR2 (germline): SGHNT, YYREEE (reference sequence). CDR3 in amino acids: CASSLALAGYSYEQYF. CDR3 bases: TGTGCCAGCAGCTTGGCCCTAGCGGGGTACTCCTACGAGCAGTACTTC.

The rearrangement joins TRBV30 to TRBJ2-7, with 8 bases that match TRBD2. This CDR3 spans 11 amino acids. With 3 bases clipped from V and 12 bases from J, the junction kept 7 bases outside the gene matches. The germline CDR1 and CDR2 sequences are GTSNPN and SVGIG (reference sequence). CDR3 residues: CAWSPGGLAYF. In nucleotides, the CDR3 is TGTGCCTGGAGCCCGGGGGGGTTAGCGTACTTC. Based on the CDR3 plus reference TRBV30 and TRBJ2-7, the full variable domain is SQTIHQWPATLVQPVGSPLSLECTVEGTSNPNLYWYRQAAGRGLQLLFYSVGIGQISSEVPQNLSASRPQDRQFILSSKKLLLSDSGFYLCAWSPGGLAYFGPGTRLTVT.

This chain connects TRBV7-2 to TRBJ2-3; D is perhaps TRBD2 (7 bases). This CDR3 region has 17 residues. Germline loops: CDR1 SGHTA, CDR2 FQGNSA. The ends were cut back, 1 base at V and 4 bases at J, with 18 bases in the middle. CDR3 nucleotides: TGTGCCAGCAGCTTAGAATCGGCGCGGGGGCCCGCAGATACGCAGTATTTT. Its translation: CASSLESARGPADTQYF.

The chain links TRBV7-9 to TRBJ2-3; possible D gene TRBD2, 5 bases. Trimming shortened V by 10 bases and J by 2 bases, and 7 bases separated the two germline ends. Germline V gene lookup returns CDR1 SEHNR and CDR2 FQNEAQ (reference sequence). This CDR3 comprises 11 residues. The CDR3 sequence: CATGDTDTQYF. The DNA for the CDR3 is TGTGCCACCGGGGACACAGATACGCAGTATTTT.

The chain has TRBV4-1 and TRBJ2-1; TRBD2 agrees at 14 bases. Per the germline V gene, CDR1 is MGHRA and CDR2 is YSYEKL. The CDR3 length is 17 residues. J gave up 7 bases and V 5 bases, and 10 bases lay outside the gene matches. The CDR3 DNA reads TGCGCCAGCAGCGCGACATCGGGGACTAGCGGGAGAAATGAGCAGTTCTTC. Translation gives CASSATSGTSGRNEQFF.

In this sample, this clone turned up a few times. The chain has TRBV6-5 and TRBJ1-1; D remains ambiguous. The CDR3 spans 15 residues. CDR1 is MNHEY and CDR2 is SVGAGI in the germline V gene. The V gene lost 0 bases and the J gene lost 3 bases, with 11 bases spanning the gap. In DNA, the CDR3 is TGTGCCAGCAGTTACTCCATTACAGCCTACACTGAAGCTTTCTTT. Translation gives CASSYSITAYTEAFF.

The chain carries TRBV5-1 and TRBJ2-2, with D unresolved. The CDR3 is made up of 15 amino acids. Trimming cost V 0 bases and J 0 bases, with 6 bases left between them. Looked up from germline, CDR1 is SGHRS and CDR2 is YFSETQ. CDR3 sequence reads: CASSLVHANTGELFF. The CDR3 DNA reads TGCGCCAGCAGCTTGGTCCATGCGAACACCGGGGAGCTGTTTTTT.

The chain couples TRBV5-1 to TRBJ2-1, with TRBD1 as a possible D gene (5 bases). The V end lost 2 bases, the J end lost 4 bases, and 10 bases lay between the germline ends. Per the germline V gene, CDR1 is SGHRS and CDR2 is YFSETQ. The CDR3 is 14 residues long. CDR3 in DNA: TGCGCCAGCAGCTTAGGGGCTAGGTACAATGAGCAGTTCTTC. Translation: CASSLGARYNEQFF. Drawing the rest from reference TRBV5-1 and TRBJ2-1, the complete variable domain is KAGVTQTPRYLIKTRGQQVTLSCSPISGHRSVSWYQQTPGQGLQFLFEYFSETQRNKGNFPGRFSGRQFSNSRSEMNVSTLELGDSALYLCASSLGARYNEQFFGPGTRLTVL.

V gene TRBV19 combines with J gene TRBJ2-7; D may be TRBD1 (6 bases). The CDR3 covers 13 residues. The germline V gene encodes CDR1 LNHDA and CDR2 SQIVND (reference sequence). V was shortened by 9 bases and J by 8 bases, with 20 bases between the two germline ends. CDR3 sequence reads: CASTGTPPHQQYF. The CDR3 DNA is TGTGCCAGCACCGGGACACCCCCACATCAGCAGTACTTC. Drawing the rest from reference TRBV19 and TRBJ2-7, the complete variable domain is DGGITQSPKYLFRKEGQNVTLSCEQNLNHDAMYWYRQDPGQGLRLIYYSQIVNDFQKGDIAEGYSVSREKKESFPLTVTSAQKNPTAFYLCASTGTPPHQQYFGPGTRLTVT.

The chain has TRBV19 and TRBJ1-1; D remains ambiguous. V lost 4 bases to trimming and J lost 2 bases, with 8 bases between them. The CDR3 contains 13 residues. Germline lookup yields CDR1 LNHDA and CDR2 SQIVND (reference sequence). The CDR3 DNA is TGTGCCAGTAGTAAAACAAGTAACACTGAAGCTTTCTTT. Residues: CASSKTSNTEAFF.

CDR3 sequence (DNA): TGTGCCAGCAAAGAGCCCCCCGGGGAGCTGTTTTTT. Translating it yields CASKEPPGELFF. The chain combines TRBV6-1 with TRBJ2-2; D remains ambiguous. The CDR3 sequence is 12 residues long. Germline V gene data show CDR1 as MNHNS and CDR2 as SASEGT. V was pared by 7 bases and J by 6 bases, with 9 bases between.

The rearrangement joins TRBV25-1 to TRBJ1-2; D ambiguous. The germline V and J ends were trimmed by 4 bases and 8 bases, with 14 bases remaining between them. CDR3 length: 13 amino acids. Germline values: CDR1 MGHDK, CDR2 SYGVNS. CDR3 amino acids: CASSARGTSGYTF. The CDR3 DNA reads TGTGCCAGCAGTGCCCGGGGTACATCGGGCTACACCTTC.

V is TRBV19 and J is TRBJ2-7, with a tentative D call TRBD1 (6 bases). Germline V gene lookup returns CDR1 LNHDA and CDR2 SQIVND (reference sequence). The CDR3 sequence is 13 residues long. The V end lost 5 bases, the J end lost 0 bases, and 8 bases lay between the germline ends. The CDR3 loop reads CASSSGVSYEQYF. The CDR3 DNA sequence: TGTGCCAGTAGTTCAGGGGTCTCCTACGAGCAGTACTTC.

V usage is TRBV10-3 and J usage is TRBJ2-2; 9 positions agree with TRBD1. From germline, CDR1 is ENHRY and CDR2 SYGVKD. This CDR3 contains 15 residues. V lost 7 bases and J lost 1; bases outside the gene matches: 4. CDR3 protein: CAITPGQGNTGELFF. The CDR3 region has the DNA TGTGCCATCACTCCGGGACAGGGGAACACCGGGGAGCTGTTTTTT.

The chain employs TRBV27 and TRBJ1-2, with D possibly being TRBD1 (6 bases). CDR1 and CDR2 (germline): MNHEY, SMNVEV (reference sequence). The CDR3 has 13 residues. Trimming pared 7 bases from V and 6 bases from J, leaving 15 bases between. CDR3 sequence (DNA): TGTGCCAGCACTCCGGGGGGGCGGGATGGCTACACCTTC. Amino acids: CASTPGGRDGYTF.

DNA of the CDR3: TGTGCCAGCAGCTTGGGGACTGCGGTACGCGAGCAGTACTTC. Residues: CASSLGTAVREQYF. J is TRBJ2-7 and V is TRBV7-2, with a tentative D call TRBD2 (6 bases). There are 14 residues in the CDR3. V shed 3 bases and J shed 6 bases, with 15 bases lying between them. The germline V gene encodes CDR1 SGHTA and CDR2 FQGNSA.

This clone appeared a single time. DNA for the CDR3: TGTGCCAGCAGCTTAGTCGGGACAACCCAAGAGACCCAGTACTTC. It encodes CASSLVGTTQETQYF. The chain has TRBV7-2 and TRBJ2-5, with a possible D match to TRBD1 (6 bases). This CDR3 has 15 residues. Germline CDR1 and CDR2: SGHTA and FQGNSA. Between the trimmed V and J ends, which lost 1 base and 1 base, there was a span of 10 bases. The full variable domain, its missing parts supplied by reference TRBV7-2 and TRBJ2-5, is GAGVSQSPSNKVTEKGKDVELRCDPISGHTALYWYRQSLGQGLEFLIYFQGNSAPDKSGLPSDRFSAERTGGSVSTLTIQRTQQEDSAVYLCASSLVGTTQETQYFGPGTRLLVL.

This clone was counted only a few times. The rearrangement links TRBV29-1 to TRBJ1-6; a weak D match, TRBD1 (5 bases). The CDR3 runs to 14 residues. V was clipped by 5 bases and J by 2 bases, with 10 bases between them. The V gene's germline CDR1 is SQVTM and CDR2 ANQGSEA. DNA for the CDR3: TGCAGCGTTACTCAGGGCCCCTATAATTCACCCCTCCACTTT. This codes for CSVTQGPYNSPLHF.

This chain uses TRBV18 with TRBJ1-2; TRBD1 matches 7 bases. The CDR3 extends over 15 amino acids. V shed 1 base and J 2 bases; nucleotides not matched to a gene: 4. Germline V gives CDR1 KGHSH, CDR2 LQKENI. The CDR3 coding sequence is TGTGCCAGCTCACCACTCAAGGGGGCAAACTATGGCTACACCTTC. Protein: CASSPLKGANYGYTF.

This chain connects TRBV4-3 to TRBJ2-3, with 9 bases lining up with TRBD2. The J segment lost 4 bases and the V segment lost 3 bases, leaving 5 bases of the junction unmatched. Per germline, CDR1 LGHNA and CDR2 YSLEER. The CDR3 has 15 residues. The CDR3 loop is CASSQMRTSADTQYF. The CDR3 nucleotides are TGCGCCAGCAGCCAGATGAGGACTAGCGCAGATACGCAGTATTTT.

V gene TRBV7-3 combines with J gene TRBJ1-1, with TRBD1 matching 7 bases. J lost 8 bases, V lost 2 bases, and 5 bases had no gene match. Germline V CDR1 and CDR2: SGHTA, FQGTGA. The CDR3 runs 13 residues. CDR3 sequence: CASSLDRAGEAFF. CDR3 in DNA: TGTGCCAGCAGCTTAGACAGGGCCGGGGAAGCTTTCTTT.

The chain uses TRBV4-3 and TRBJ2-7; 9 bases match TRBD1. CDR1 is LGHNA, CDR2 YSLEER, per germline. Trimming took 0 bases from V and 6 from J; bases not matched to a gene: 6. The CDR3 covers 15 residues. CDR3 sequence reads: CASSQEGQGRVEQYF. The CDR3 DNA is TGCGCCAGCAGCCAAGAGGGACAGGGTAGGGTCGAGCAGTACTTC.

The J gene is TRBJ2-7, the V gene TRBV30; D uncertain. This CDR3 comprises 13 residues. Looked up from germline, CDR1 is GTSNPN and CDR2 is SVGIG (reference sequence). The V end lost 2 bases, the J end lost 2 bases, and 10 bases lay between the germline ends. CDR3 DNA sequence: TGTGCCTGGAGTTCAACTGCTACCTACGAGCAGTACTTC. Translation gives CAWSSTATYEQYF.

This clone was picked up a small number of times. The V gene is TRBV9, the J gene TRBJ2-2, with unresolved D. V lost 0 bases to trimming and J lost 6 bases, with 6 bases between them. The CDR3 loop spans 13 amino acids. Germline V lookup: CDR1 SGDLS, CDR2 YYNGEE. CDR3 sequence reads: CASSVESAGELFF. Written as DNA, the CDR3 is TGTGCCAGCAGCGTAGAATCGGCCGGGGAGCTGTTTTTT.

This clone was recorded only once. This chain uses TRBV16 with TRBJ2-6; D perhaps matches TRBD1 (6 bases). With 5 bases removed from V and 0 bases from J, the gap between germline ends came to 8 bases. The CDR3 contains 15 residues. Germline values: CDR1 KGHSY, CDR2 FQNENV. As DNA, the CDR3 is TGTGCCAGCAGCACAGGGAGCTCTGGGGCCAACGTCCTGACTTTC. It yields the protein CASSTGSSGANVLTF.

The V call is TRBV25-1, the J call TRBJ1-5; 8 nucleotides match TRBD1. J gave up 4 bases and V 5 bases, and 7 bases lay outside the gene matches. This CDR3 comprises 15 residues. Germline loops: CDR1 MGHDK, CDR2 SYGVNS. CDR3: CASSPGQGGNQPQHF. CDR3 bases: TGTGCCAGCAGTCCCGGACAGGGAGGAAATCAGCCCCAGCATTTT.

The chain employs TRBV19 and TRBJ1-1; tentatively, D is TRBD1 (6 bases). This CDR3 is 13 amino acids long. V dropped 3 bases and J dropped 8 bases, with 13 bases sitting between them. Looked up from germline, CDR1 is LNHDA and CDR2 is SQIVND (reference sequence). CDR3 sequence (DNA): TGTGCCAGTAGTATCCAGGGGCAAGGAGAAGCTTTCTTT. It yields the protein CASSIQGQGEAFF.

The chain has TRBV4-3 and TRBJ1-5; tentatively, D is TRBD1 (6 bases). The germline V gene has CDR1 LGHNA and CDR2 YSLEER. This CDR3 has 15 residues. Trimming took 2 bases from V and 7 from J, leaving 15 bases between them. CDR3 coding DNA: TGCGCCAGCAGCCAACCCGGGGGGGCTCGGCAGCCCCAGCATTTT. Translating it yields CASSQPGGARQPQHF.

A few counts support this clone. The CDR3 region has the DNA TGTGCCAGCTTGACAGAACGTAATTCACCCCTCCACTTT. This sequence encodes CASLTERNSPLHF. The rearrangement links TRBV2 to TRBJ1-6, with D possibly TRBD1 on 5 matching bases. V shed 8 bases and J shed 6 bases, with 11 bases lying between them. The CDR3 extends over 13 amino acids. In germline, CDR1 is SNHLY, CDR2 FYNNEI.

The chain has TRBV7-2 and TRBJ1-6, with D unclear. Germline lookup yields CDR1 SGHTA and CDR2 FQGNSA. There are 14 residues in the CDR3. V gave up 1 base and J gave up 8 bases, with 9 bases separating them. CDR3 loop: CASSLGGFDSPLHF. In DNA, the CDR3 is TGTGCCAGCAGCTTAGGAGGGTTCGATTCACCCCTCCACTTT.

The table lists this clone with a count of one. The chain combines TRBV6-5 with TRBJ2-5; D possibly corresponds to TRBD2 (6 bases). Germline V gives CDR1 MNHEY, CDR2 SVGAGI. The CDR3 consists of 13 residues. V was cut by 6 bases and J by 8 bases, with 16 bases left in between. The CDR3, as DNA: TGTGCCAGCAGATCGGGAGATGGACGAACCCAGTACTTC. Amino acids: CASRSGDGRTQYF.